The present entry profiles one TCR beta chain with its context. Its antigen is undetermined. This sample was included in a study of CD8 T cells in ankylosing spondylitis. The CDR3 spans 16 residues. With V trimmed by 2 bases and J by 2 bases, 6 bases remained unmatched. Germline V gene lookup returns CDR1 MNHEY and CDR2 SVGAGI. Findings and caveats of the study: Reported data indicate significant enrichment of disease-linked clones within matched ankylosing spondylitis synovial fluid. CD8+ disease-linked clones were present at relatively low frequencies in blood. Blood of patients with ankylosing spondylitis appeared to be characterized by a TCR beta motif of eight highly homologous variants. Past studies reported some motif variants in reactive arthritis synovial fluid and blood.

With molecular barcodes, quantitative 5'-RACE was used to make the TCR beta libraries. TCRdb fed the 5' RACE reads into MiXCR, producing one record per CDR3 protein. The table shows over 700,000 distinct CDR3 sequences, with under 20% occurring only once. Material: blood, either unsorted or a sorted T cell fraction (not recorded which). The genes are TRBV6-5 and TRBJ2-1, with TRBD2 matching 7 bases. This TCR came from a male donor with ankylosing spondylitis. The CDR3 sequence: CASSYRLAATYNEQFF. CDR3 in DNA: TGTGCCAGCAGTTACCGCCTAGCGGCTACCTACAATGAGCAGTTCTTC.